This TCR beta chain emerged from a study of T cells in Graves' hyperthyroidism and ophthalmopathy (dated by TCRdb to about 2019). Regarding the research as a whole: Peripheral blood samples were taken at the time of initial diagnosis, prior to any treatment. To identify TCR V-J signatures that set the groups apart, the researchers used a discovery cohort of about a hundred patients, made up of 40 to 45 with Graves' ophthalmopathy and about 55 with stable Graves' hyperthyroidism. An independent validation cohort of under 20 hyperthyroidism patients and over 15 patients who later progressed to ophthalmopathy tested prospective prediction of ophthalmopathy. The roughly 100 discovery patients were divided at random into training and test sets in a 7:3 ratio. Thyroid tissue and blood T-cell repertoires from about six Graves' hyperthyroidism patients were also compared in the study. After blood sampling, hyperthyroidism patients were treated with methimazole at a starting dose of 30 mg daily, and ophthalmopathy patients were treated with high-dose intravenous methylprednisolone. According to the paper, TCR Vbeta CDR3 sequencing was carried out on some 130 peripheral blood samples, which came from over 40 ophthalmopathy, around 75 hyperthyroidism and roughly 17 progressor patients. Study-wide findings and limitations: A 13 V-J signature model separated ophthalmopathy from stable hyperthyroidism, with around 88% sensitivity and around 84% specificity in cross-validation and 80%/75% in testing. Sample size was not statistically predetermined, and investigators were not blinded to group allocation. In validation, the model predicted progression to ophthalmopathy with approximately 69% sensitivity and 72% to 85% specificity, a median of approximately 6.7 months before onset. Blood samples also contained most of the expanded thyroid clonotypes (frequency above 0.001), which suggests that blood repertoires may reflect thyroid immune responses.

For this clonotype: The antigen it binds to is not known. No base quality values were provided; no much bigger clone lies one nucleotide off.

TCR beta CDR3 regions were amplified from RNA transcripts. A first-round RT-PCR of the TCR CDR3 used the HTBI primer set with the Qiagen OneStep RT-PCR kit. Libraries were constructed in a second round of multiplex PCR, after which size selection and purification were performed. The libraries were sequenced on an Illumina HiSeq2000 using paired-end 100 bp reads. Processing in the source paper ran as follows. Raw data were processed with SOAPnuke, discarding reads with adapters, uncalled bases, mean Phred below 15, or no exact constant-primer or identifier match. COPE v1.2.5 was used to merge high-quality paired reads, and clonotypes were defined as unique nucleotide sequences. Clonotypes were aligned to IMGT TRBV, TRBD and TRBJ reference segments using MiTCR v1.1. The analysis included only V-J combinations with a frequency above 0.0001, which together covered over 98% of the repertoires. A TCS score was defined as the ratio between F50 (clonal expansion) and ExV (chaos), using BLOSUM62-based TCRdist between CDR3 peptides within each V-J. Welch's t-statistics and random forest reduced several hundred V-J features to 10 to 15, which were used in a naive Bayes classifier (R e1071). The public reads were run again by TCRdb, first through fastp at Q25 and then through MiXCR, and only productive beta chains were kept. Records with the same CDR3 protein are collapsed into one entry carrying the most frequent genes and DNA. The V and J calls follow TCRdb's processing rather than the paper's. Here the sample has fewer than 350,000 distinct CDR3 sequences; roughly 15% occur a single time. The ten largest clones represent almost 8% of the sample.

Hyperthyroidism patients were newly diagnosed, with disease duration under 2 months, and aged 18 to 65 years. Any patient with an uncontrolled infection, another autoimmune disease, pregnancy or lactation was excluded. Diagnoses were established on the basis of clinical symptoms, serum thyroxine and TRAb, thyroid ultrasound, and orbital computed tomography. Blood from progressor patients was drawn when they were first diagnosed with hyperthyroidism, before any ophthalmopathy symptoms appeared. PBMCs were separated from 8 to 10 ml of fresh peripheral blood using Ficoll-Paque density gradient centrifugation. Patients classed as progressors first received a Graves' hyperthyroidism diagnosis and then went on to develop ophthalmopathy during follow-up. Total RNA was extracted using Trizol reagent, and RNA quality was assessed on an Agilent 2100 Bioanalyzer. Its CDR3 holds 13 amino acids, cysteine through phenylalanine. The retained sequence is limited to the CDR3, 39 bases, with the frame set at the first base. CDR1 and CDR2, per the germline V gene, are SGHRS and YFSETQ. Cut back by 0 bases and 7 bases, the V and J ends lie 10 bases apart.

Sample: blood. The chain is assembled from TRBV5-1 and TRBJ1-1; the D gene remains uncertain. The clonotype comes from a woman in her thirties with Graves' hyperthyroidism that later progressed to Graves' ophthalmopathy. Read as DNA, the sequence is TGCGCCAGCAGCTTGGCCTGGGCAGTTGAAGCTTTCTTT. This translates into CASSLAWAVEAFF.